The rows below give T cell receptor beta chains drawn from one sample of a study of blood T cells in healthy people across ages. From the 5' RACE reads, TCRdb called clonotypes with MiXCR, one entry per CDR3 protein. The sample consists of approximately 940,000 distinct CDR3 sequences, about 44% of them appearing once. The sample consisted of blood. The receptors originated from a man aged 25-45 years in good health. The CDR3 runs from the conserved cysteine through the conserved F or W. The D gene is left open where the match is weak. The listing skips clone size in some rows; elsewhere it reads once, few, many or a size class.

J,D,V,size,CDR3,DNA
TRBJ1-2,.,TRBV12-3/TRBV12-4,few,CASSLSLRRGYTF,TGTGCCAGCAGTTTGAGTCTTCGCCGGGGCTACACCTTC
TRBJ2-7,.,TRBV4-1,.,CASSQEYARLAYEQYF,TGCGCCAGCAGCCAAGAGTATGCGCGACTAGCCTACGAGCAGTACTTC
TRBJ1-5,.,TRBV7-9,many,CASSLSSEPQHF,TGTGCCAGCAGCCTATCCTCGGAGCCCCAGCATTTT
TRBJ1-5,.,TRBV24-1,.,CTTSDSDSYQPQHF,TGTACCACCAGTGACTCCGACAGTTATCAGCCCCAGCATTTT
TRBJ2-1,TRBD2,TRBV28,few,CASSSFVRGGPVDEQFF,TGTGCCAGCAGCTCCTTTGTCCGCGGGGGGCCGGTGGATGAGCAGTTCTTC
TRBJ2-1,TRBD1,TRBV11-1,.,CASSTDRGEQFF,TGTGCCAGCAGCACCGACAGGGGTGAGCAGTTCTTC
TRBJ2-5,.,TRBV12-3/TRBV12-4,few,CASSSGAPGQYF,TGTGCCAGCAGTTCCGGGGCCCCCGGGCAGTACTTC
TRBJ1-5,.,TRBV29-1,.,CSAIWGRGNQPQHF,TGCAGCGCTATTTGGGGTCGGGGCAATCAGCCCCAGCATTTT
TRBJ2-7,.,TRBV5-1,.,CASSLAPGQVYEQYF,TGCGCCAGCAGCTTGGCCCCGGGGCAGGTCTACGAGCAGTACTTC
TRBJ2-5,.,TRBV7-3,.,CASSLGPPFETQYF,TGTGCCAGCAGCTTGGGACCACCTTTTGAGACCCAGTACTTC
TRBJ1-2,.,TRBV20-1,few,CSASSSYGYTF,TGCAGTGCTAGTAGCAGTTATGGCTACACCTTC
TRBJ2-7,TRBD1,TRBV12-3/TRBV12-4,.,CASSGDRAAEQYF,TGTGCCAGCAGTGGAGACAGGGCAGCCGAGCAGTACTTC
TRBJ2-1,TRBD2,TRBV27,few,CASMIAGGRNEQFF,TGTGCCAGCATGATAGCGGGGGGCCGCAATGAGCAGTTCTTC
TRBJ1-6,.,TRBV6-5,.,CASSYSDTSYNSPLHF,TGTGCCAGCAGTTACTCGGACACCTCCTATAATTCACCCCTCCACTTT
TRBJ2-7,TRBD2,TRBV5-6,.,CTSSESGGIHEQYF,TGTACCAGCAGCGAAAGCGGGGGGATCCACGAACAGTACTTC
TRBJ2-3,.,TRBV19,.,CASRIAGARGADTQYF,TGTGCCAGTAGGATCGCAGGGGCCAGAGGTGCAGATACGCAGTATTTT
TRBJ2-3,TRBD2,TRBV4-2,few,CASNPGTRDTDTQYF,TGTGCCAGCAACCCCGGGACTAGGGACACAGATACGCAGTATTTT
TRBJ2-1,TRBD2,TRBV12-3/TRBV12-4,once,CASNQAGEHYNEQFF,TGTGCCAGCAATCAAGCGGGGGAACATTACAATGAGCAGTTCTTC
TRBJ2-3,.,TRBV6-2/TRBV6-3,.,CASSYPKVGPGRNADTQYF,TGTGCCAGCAGTTACCCCAAAGTGGGTCCCGGAAGAAATGCAGATACGCAGTATTTT
TRBJ2-3,TRBD2,TRBV4-2,.,CASSQDRESGGSTDTQYF,TGTGCCAGCAGCCAAGATCGGGAATCGGGGGGTAGCACAGATACGCAGTATTTT
TRBJ2-1,.,TRBV4-1,.,CASSTDRSTPYNEQFF,TGCGCCAGCAGCACGGACAGATCAACACCCTACAATGAGCAGTTCTTC
TRBJ2-5,TRBD2,TRBV9,few,CASSATFRLAGETQYF,TGTGCCAGCAGCGCGACCTTTAGGCTAGCGGGAGAGACCCAGTACTTC
TRBJ2-1,.,TRBV11-2,many,CASSGRGRDVSSYNEQFF,TGTGCCAGCAGCGGCAGGGGGAGGGACGTCAGCTCCTACAATGAGCAGTTCTTC
TRBJ1-2,.,TRBV7-2,.,CAGSYSLGNYGYTF,TGTGCCGGCAGCTATAGTTTGGGGAACTATGGCTACACCTTC
TRBJ2-1,TRBD1,TRBV6-5,few,CASSYSGQATQHEQFF,TGTGCCAGCAGTTACTCAGGACAGGCTACCCAGCATGAGCAGTTCTTC
TRBJ2-5,.,TRBV12-3/TRBV12-4,.,CASSFGTPETQYF,TGTGCCAGCAGTTTTGGGACACCAGAGACCCAGTACTTC
TRBJ2-7,.,TRBV4-2,.,CASSQEPAGEVAYEQYF,TGTGCCAGCAGCCAAGAACCCGCAGGGGAGGTGGCCTACGAGCAGTACTTC
TRBJ1-6,.,TRBV27,.,CASSFGVNNSPLHF,TGTGCCAGCAGTTTTGGGGTCAATAATTCACCCCTCCACTTT
TRBJ2-3,TRBD1,TRBV30,.,CADLTGGRADTQYF,TGTGCCGACCTGACAGGGGGCCGCGCAGATACGCAGTATTTT
TRBJ2-1,TRBD1,TRBV5-1,.,CASSSGTGENEQFF,TGCGCCAGCAGCTCTGGGACAGGGGAAAATGAGCAGTTCTTC
TRBJ1-2,TRBD1,TRBV12-3/TRBV12-4,.,CASSPRGTGYGYTF,TGTGCCAGCAGTCCCCGCGGGACAGGGTACGGCTACACCTTC
TRBJ1-1,.,TRBV9,.,CASSVGLGEGQGNTEAFF,TGTGCCAGCAGCGTAGGTTTGGGTGAGGGACAAGGGAACACTGAAGCTTTCTTT
TRBJ2-3,.,TRBV9,.,CASSVEEGTDTQYF,TGTGCCAGCAGCGTAGAAGAGGGCACAGATACGCAGTATTTT
TRBJ1-2,TRBD1,TRBV9,few,CASSGQETGRRYGYTF,TGTGCCAGCAGCGGTCAGGAGACAGGGCGACGATATGGCTACACCTTC
TRBJ2-1,TRBD1,TRBV3-1,.,CVSSPQGVVGNEQFF,TGTGTCAGCAGCCCGCAGGGGGTGGTCGGCAATGAGCAGTTCTTC
TRBJ1-2,TRBD1,TRBV20-1,.,CSATQGGMGYGYTF,TGCAGTGCAACCCAGGGGGGAATGGGCTATGGCTACACCTTC
TRBJ2-7,TRBD2,TRBV3-1,.,CASSQSLLAAEQYF,TGTGCCAGCAGCCAATCTCTCCTAGCGGCCGAGCAGTACTTC
TRBJ2-3,.,TRBV20-1,.,CSAVTGLGTDTQYF,TGCAGTGCTGTCACAGGGTTGGGCACAGATACGCAGTATTTT
TRBJ2-2,.,TRBV5-1,.,CASSLAAGHTGELFF,TGCGCCAGCAGCTTGGCGGCAGGGCATACCGGGGAGCTGTTTTTT
TRBJ1-5,.,TRBV19,few,CASSRGYSNQPQHF,TGTGCCAGTAGCCGCGGCTATAGCAATCAGCCCCAGCATTTT
TRBJ2-2,.,TRBV5-1,.,CASRGPTGNTGELFF,TGCGCCAGCAGGGGACCGACAGGGAACACCGGGGAGCTGTTTTTT
TRBJ1-4,TRBD1,TRBV27,.,CASSSPGGQDEKLFF,TGTGCCAGCAGTTCACCCGGGGGACAGGATGAAAAACTGTTTTTT
TRBJ1-1,TRBD1,TRBV6-1,.,CASSETGQGGTEAFF,TGTGCCAGCAGTGAAACTGGACAGGGAGGCACTGAAGCTTTCTTT
TRBJ2-7,.,TRBV20-1,.,CSVSEGLYEQYF,TGCAGTGTCTCAGAGGGGCTCTACGAGCAGTACTTC
TRBJ2-1,.,TRBV29-1,.,CSVEVISPYNEQFF,TGCAGCGTTGAAGTAATTTCCCCTTACAATGAGCAGTTCTTC
TRBJ1-2,.,TRBV5-6,.,CASSLGSSNYGYTF,TGTGCCAGCAGCCTTGGGTCCAGTAACTATGGCTACACCTTC
TRBJ2-1,TRBD2,TRBV6-5,.,CASSSLAFLAGGLNEQFF,TGTGCCAGCAGTTCCCTGGCCTTCCTAGCGGGGGGGCTTAATGAGCAGTTCTTC
TRBJ2-5,TRBD2,TRBV20-1,few,CSARGRGLQETQYF,TGCAGTGCTAGAGGTCGGGGACTACAAGAGACCCAGTACTTC
TRBJ2-1,.,TRBV10-3,few,CAIARDYNEQFF,TGTGCCATCGCCCGGGATTACAATGAGCAGTTCTTC